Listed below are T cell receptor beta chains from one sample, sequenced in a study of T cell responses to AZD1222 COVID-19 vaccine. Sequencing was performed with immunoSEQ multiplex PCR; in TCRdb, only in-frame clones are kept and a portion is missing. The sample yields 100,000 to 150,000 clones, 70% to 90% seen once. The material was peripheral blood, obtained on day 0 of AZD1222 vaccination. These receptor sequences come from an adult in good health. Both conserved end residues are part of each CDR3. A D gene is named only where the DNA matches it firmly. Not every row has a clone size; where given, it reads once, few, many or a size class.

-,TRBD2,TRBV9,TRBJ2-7,TGTGCCAGCAGCGCCCAAGAGGGGAGCGGGGTGGGGGAGCAGTACTTC,CASSAQEGSGVGEQYF
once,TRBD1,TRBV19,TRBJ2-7,TGTGCCAGTATCTCTTCCGGGACAGGGAGCGAGCAGTACTTC,CASISSGTGSEQYF
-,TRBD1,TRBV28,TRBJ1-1,TGTGCCAGCAGTTTAGGTCCCCGACAGGGACGAGCCACTGAAGCTTTCTTT,CASSLGPRQGRATEAFF
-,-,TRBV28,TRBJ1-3,TGTGCCAGCAGGGAGACAGGAACGGGAAACACCATATATTTT,CASRETGTGNTIYF
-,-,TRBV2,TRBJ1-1,TGTGCCAGCAGGGTCTACAGGGAACGGGCTGAAGCTTTCTTT,CASRVYRERAEAFF
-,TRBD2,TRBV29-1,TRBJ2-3,TGCAGCGTTACGGGGGGGCCATTGTCACGGACAGATACGCAGTATTTT,CSVTGGPLSRTDTQYF
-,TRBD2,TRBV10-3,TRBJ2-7,TGTGCCATCGGGCGACTAGCGGGGGGACGGGCCTACGAGCAGTACTTC,CAIGRLAGGRAYEQYF
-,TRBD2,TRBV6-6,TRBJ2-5,TGTGCCAGCAGTAACCCTAGCGGGGAGGAGACCCAGTACTTC,CASSNPSGEETQYF
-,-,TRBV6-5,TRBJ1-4,TGTGCCAGCAGTCTGACAGGCCGTGGTGAAAAACTGTTTTTT,CASSLTGRGEKLFF
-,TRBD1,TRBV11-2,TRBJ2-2,TGTGCCAGCAGCGCACCGGGACAGGGGCGAGCCGGGGAGCTGTTTTTT,CASSAPGQGRAGELFF
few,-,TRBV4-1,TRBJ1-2,TGCGCCAGCAGCCCCACACAGGGTACCTATGGCTACACCTTC,CASSPTQGTYGYTF
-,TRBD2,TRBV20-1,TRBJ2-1,TGCAGTGCTAGTCGCAGCGGGGGGGACAGCTCCTACAATGAGCAGTTCTTC,CSASRSGGDSSYNEQFF
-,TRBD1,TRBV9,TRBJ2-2,TGTGCCAGCAGCCCGCGGGCCAGGGGGCGGACCGGGGAGCTGTTTTTT,CASSPRARGRTGELFF
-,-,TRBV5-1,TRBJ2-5,TGCGCCAGCAGTCCGGAGGGTCGGGCCCAGTACTTC,CASSPEGRAQYF
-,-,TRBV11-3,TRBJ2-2,TGTGCCAGCAGCCTGAACGACAAGTTCACCGGGGAGCTGTTTTTT,CASSLNDKFTGELFF
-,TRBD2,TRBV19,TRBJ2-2,TGTGCCAGCAATGTCGCGGGGGGGTTGGGCACCGGGGAGCTGTTTTTT,CASNVAGGLGTGELFF
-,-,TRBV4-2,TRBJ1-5,TGTGCCAGCAGCCAAGAAGCTAGGGATCAGCCCCAGCATTTT,CASSQEARDQPQHF
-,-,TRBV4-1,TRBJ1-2,TGCGCCAGCAGCCAAGATTGGTACAGGGAGAATGGCTACACCTTC,CASSQDWYRENGYTF
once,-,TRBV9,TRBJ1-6,TGTGCCAGCAGCGGGGAGGGAAGCAGGCCACCCCTCCACTTT,CASSGEGSRPPLHF
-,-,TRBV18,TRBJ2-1,TGTGCCAGCTCACCGGGGGTAGGGCGGGACAATGAGCAGTTCTTC,CASSPGVGRDNEQFF
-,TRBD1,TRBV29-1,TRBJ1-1,TGCAGCGTTCGACAGGGCCTCAACACTGAAGCTTTCTTT,CSVRQGLNTEAFF
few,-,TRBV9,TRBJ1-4,TGTGCCAGCAGCGTAGGTAGCAGCTCTTTAGCAACTAATGAAAAACTGTTTTTT,CASSVGSSSLATNEKLFF
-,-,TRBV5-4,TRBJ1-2,TGTGCCAGCAGCTCCTGGGACATCTATGGCTACACCTTC,CASSSWDIYGYTF
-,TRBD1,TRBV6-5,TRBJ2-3,TGTGCCAGCAGCCGGACAGGGGGAGTGGATACGCAGTATTTT,CASSRTGGVDTQYF
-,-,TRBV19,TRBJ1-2,TGTGCCAGTAGTATAGTCGGCGGCAGTGGCTACACCTTC,CASSIVGGSGYTF